These 11 T cell receptor beta chains were all obtained from the same sample, sequenced in a study of T cell responses to AZD1222 COVID-19 vaccine. The protocol was immunoSEQ multiplex PCR, while the TCRdb copy is restricted to in-frame clones and leaves out a portion. This sample yields approximately 200,000 clones, of which about 89% are seen a single time; 2.5% to 3% belongs to the top ten. The starting material was peripheral blood, obtained on day 0 of MenACWY control vaccination. All receptors derive from an adult in good health.

With respect to this clone: A read error may produce the germline difference seen at one junction end. The rearrangement uses TRBV5-1 and TRBJ2-5, with no clear D. The length of the CDR3 is 13 residues. Germline CDR1 is SGHRS and CDR2 is YFSETQ. CDR3 coding DNA: TGCGCCAGCTCACCCGACGGGCAAGGGACCCAGTACTTC. Its translation is CASSPDGQGTQYF. The full variable domain, rest sourced from reference TRBV5-1 and TRBJ2-5, is KAGVTQTPRYLIKTRGQQVTLSCSPISGHRSVSWYQQTPGQGLQFLFEYFSETQRNKGNFPGRFSGRQFSNSRSEMNVSTLELGDSALYLCASSPDGQGTQYFGPGTRLLVL.

The CDR3 loop is CASSETSGGYYNEQFF. Here the CDR3 DNA reads TGTGCCAGCAGTGAGACTAGCGGGGGCTACTACAATGAGCAGTTCTTC. V is TRBV2 and J is TRBJ2-1, with 12 bases identical to TRBD2. CDR3 length: 16 residues. Trimming took 3 bases from V and 3 from J; bases not matched to a gene: 3. In germline, CDR1 is SNHLY, CDR2 FYNNEI.

This chain uses TRBV7-2 with TRBJ1-5; D might be TRBD1 (5 bases). Germline V lookup: CDR1 SGHTA, CDR2 FQGNSA. Deletions cut 1 base from V and 4 bases from J, with 14 bases between. The CDR3 totals 16 residues. CDR3 sequence: CASSLGGGGLNQPQHF. The CDR3 DNA sequence: TGTGCCAGCAGCTTAGGGGGCGGCGGGTTGAATCAGCCCCAGCATTTT.

There are a few counts of this clone. The chain has TRBV4-1 and TRBJ1-2; 8 nucleotides match TRBD1. Trimming cost V 1 base and J 7 bases; bases outside gene matches: 8. Per germline, CDR1 MGHRA and CDR2 YSYEKL. The CDR3 is made up of 15 amino acids. The CDR3: CASSQAGGGHSGYTF. The CDR3 region has the DNA TGCGCCAGCAGCCAAGCAGGGGGCGGCCATTCTGGCTACACCTTC.

CDR3 bases: TGTGCCAGCAGTTGGGGCCGCACAGATACGCAGTATTTT. Its protein is CASSWGRTDTQYF. The chain is built from TRBV28 and TRBJ2-3, with D perhaps TRBD1 (5 bases). CDR1 and CDR2 (germline): MDHEN, SYDVKM. The V end lost 4 bases, the J end lost 1 base, and 6 bases lay between the germline ends. The CDR3 sequence is 13 residues long.

The rearrangement joins TRBV7-9 to TRBJ2-7; D is unresolved. V lost 0 bases and J 2 bases, leaving 8 bases between the germline ends. This CDR3 is 14 amino acids long. Germline values: CDR1 SEHNR, CDR2 FQNEAQ (reference sequence). The CDR3 region is CASSLAVRTYEQYF. CDR3 coding DNA: TGTGCCAGCAGCTTAGCTGTCAGAACCTACGAGCAGTACTTC.

This clone was detected once. This rearrangement joins TRBV29-1 to TRBJ2-7; D ambiguous. V lost 3 bases to trimming and J lost 3 bases, with 9 bases between them. The CDR3 runs 12 residues. CDR1 is SQVTM and CDR2 is ANQGSEA in the germline V gene. The CDR3 DNA reads as TGCAGCGTTGATTGGCCCCGCTACGAGCAGTACTTC. Translated: CSVDWPRYEQYF.

The chain joins TRBV7-9 to TRBJ1-6, with a possible D match to TRBD1 (5 bases). V gave up 4 bases and J gave up 0 bases, with 13 bases separating them. The CDR3 length is 17 residues. Germline V gene sequence: CDR1 SEHNR, CDR2 FQNEAQ (reference sequence). The CDR3 sequence is CASSSTRGGSYNSPLHF. In DNA form, the CDR3 reads TGTGCCAGCAGCTCTACTCGGGGGGGCTCCTATAATTCACCCCTCCACTTT.

This clone was seen only once. V usage is TRBV28 and J usage is TRBJ1-2; 12 bases map to TRBD1. Germline lookup yields CDR1 MDHEN and CDR2 SYDVKM. The CDR3 totals 15 residues. Germline trimming cut 6 bases from V and 5 bases from J; bases unmatched to any gene: 7. In DNA form, the CDR3 reads TGTGCCAGCAGCCCGGGACAGGGGGCAGGATATGGCTACACCTTC. Translation gives CASSPGQGAGYGYTF.

About this clone itself: This sample also contains other DNA sequences that code for the same CDR3. This chain connects TRBV28 to TRBJ2-7; no clear D gene. From germline, CDR1 is MDHEN and CDR2 SYDVKM. The ends were cut back, 2 bases at V and 3 bases at J, with 5 bases in the middle. The CDR3 consists of 12 residues. CDR3: CASSLGGYEQYF. In DNA form, the CDR3 reads TGTGCCAGCAGTTTAGGCGGCTACGAGCAGTACTTC.

V is TRBV21-1 and J is TRBJ1-5; the D segment call TRBD1 is taken from the table without a DNA check. TRBV21-1 represents a pseudogene. This CDR3 comprises 18 residues. The CDR3 region is CASSKAAPTGSRNQPQHF. The CDR3 DNA reads TGTGCCAGCAGCAAAGCAGCCCCGACAGGGTCACGCAATCAGCCCCAGCATTTT.